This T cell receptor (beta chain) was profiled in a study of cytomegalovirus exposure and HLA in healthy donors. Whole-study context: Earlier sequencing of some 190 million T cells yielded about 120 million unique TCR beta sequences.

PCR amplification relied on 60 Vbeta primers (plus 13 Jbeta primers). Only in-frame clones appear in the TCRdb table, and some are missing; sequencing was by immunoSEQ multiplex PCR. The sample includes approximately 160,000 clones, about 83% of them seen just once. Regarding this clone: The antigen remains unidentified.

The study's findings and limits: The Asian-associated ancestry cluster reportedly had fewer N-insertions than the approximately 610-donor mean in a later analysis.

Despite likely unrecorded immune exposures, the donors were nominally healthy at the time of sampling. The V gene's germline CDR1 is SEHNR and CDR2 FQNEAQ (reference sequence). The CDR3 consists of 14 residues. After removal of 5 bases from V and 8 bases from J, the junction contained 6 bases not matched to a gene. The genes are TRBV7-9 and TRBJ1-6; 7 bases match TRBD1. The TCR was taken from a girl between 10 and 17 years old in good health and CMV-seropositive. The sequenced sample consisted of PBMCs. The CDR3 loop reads CASSPRTGHSPLHF. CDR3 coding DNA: TGTGCCAGCAGCCCTAGGACAGGTCATTCACCCCTCCACTTT.